A selection of T cell receptor beta chains follows, all from one sample in a study of shared clonotypes between healthy human individuals. Produced via immunoSEQ multiplex PCR; TCRdb's table is partial and in-frame only. The table includes a few million clones, approximately 93% detected once. The sequencing sample was made of naive CD4+ T cells from PBMCs. These TCRs come from a man between 18 and 35 years old in good health. Some clones in this sample may be carry-over from other donors' samples. The CDR3 runs from the conserved cysteine through the conserved F or W. The D gene is left open where the match is weak. Size is stated for part of the rows, as once, few or many counts, or as a class when the clone is expanded.

TRBV28	TRBD2	TRBJ2-7	.	CASRGTSGTYEQYF	TGTGCCAGCAGGGGGACTAGCGGAACCTACGAGCAGTACTTC
TRBV6-5	.	TRBJ2-7	.	CASSYRGARLEQYF	TGTGCCAGCAGTTACAGGGGCGCCCGGCTCGAGCAGTACTTC
TRBV6-5	TRBD2	TRBJ2-1	.	CASSYSRGALTNEQFF	TGTGCCAGCAGTTACTCGCGGGGGGCCCTGACTAATGAGCAGTTCTTC
TRBV5-1	.	TRBJ2-7	.	CASRPDRGAGGRYEQYF	TGCGCCAGCAGACCCGACAGGGGAGCGGGAGGCAGATACGAGCAGTACTTC
TRBV29-1	.	TRBJ2-5	.	CSVQGRFRETQYF	TGCAGCGTTCAGGGACGGTTTAGGGAGACCCAGTACTTC
TRBV5-1	TRBD1	TRBJ1-2	.	CASSPDRGRDGYTF	TGCGCCAGCAGCCCAGACAGGGGGCGCGATGGCTACACCTTC
TRBV7-2	TRBD1	TRBJ1-1	few	CASTQRAGTGTEAFF	TGTGCCAGCACCCAGAGAGCAGGGACAGGCACTGAAGCTTTCTTT
TRBV7-8	.	TRBJ2-7	.	CASSLLSEQYF	TGTGCCAGCAGCTTGTTGAGCGAGCAGTACTTC
TRBV4-3	TRBD1	TRBJ1-1	.	CASSPLGQGRTEAFF	TGCGCCAGCAGCCCCCTGGGACAGGGGAGGACTGAAGCTTTCTTT
TRBV5-8	.	TRBJ2-6	.	CASSLVRSSGANVLTF	TGTGCCAGCAGCTTGGTAAGGAGCTCTGGGGCCAACGTCCTGACTTTC
TRBV6-5	TRBD1	TRBJ2-7	.	CASSYRDRGTYEQYF	TGTGCCAGCAGCTACCGGGACAGGGGGACCTACGAGCAGTACTTC
TRBV2	.	TRBJ1-5	few	CASRTEAKNQPQHF	TGTGCCAGCAGGACGGAGGCAAAAAATCAGCCCCAGCATTTT
TRBV11-3	.	TRBJ2-3	.	CASSLGSGRGTDTQYF	TGTGCCAGCAGCTTAGGTTCCGGGAGAGGCACAGATACGCAGTATTTT